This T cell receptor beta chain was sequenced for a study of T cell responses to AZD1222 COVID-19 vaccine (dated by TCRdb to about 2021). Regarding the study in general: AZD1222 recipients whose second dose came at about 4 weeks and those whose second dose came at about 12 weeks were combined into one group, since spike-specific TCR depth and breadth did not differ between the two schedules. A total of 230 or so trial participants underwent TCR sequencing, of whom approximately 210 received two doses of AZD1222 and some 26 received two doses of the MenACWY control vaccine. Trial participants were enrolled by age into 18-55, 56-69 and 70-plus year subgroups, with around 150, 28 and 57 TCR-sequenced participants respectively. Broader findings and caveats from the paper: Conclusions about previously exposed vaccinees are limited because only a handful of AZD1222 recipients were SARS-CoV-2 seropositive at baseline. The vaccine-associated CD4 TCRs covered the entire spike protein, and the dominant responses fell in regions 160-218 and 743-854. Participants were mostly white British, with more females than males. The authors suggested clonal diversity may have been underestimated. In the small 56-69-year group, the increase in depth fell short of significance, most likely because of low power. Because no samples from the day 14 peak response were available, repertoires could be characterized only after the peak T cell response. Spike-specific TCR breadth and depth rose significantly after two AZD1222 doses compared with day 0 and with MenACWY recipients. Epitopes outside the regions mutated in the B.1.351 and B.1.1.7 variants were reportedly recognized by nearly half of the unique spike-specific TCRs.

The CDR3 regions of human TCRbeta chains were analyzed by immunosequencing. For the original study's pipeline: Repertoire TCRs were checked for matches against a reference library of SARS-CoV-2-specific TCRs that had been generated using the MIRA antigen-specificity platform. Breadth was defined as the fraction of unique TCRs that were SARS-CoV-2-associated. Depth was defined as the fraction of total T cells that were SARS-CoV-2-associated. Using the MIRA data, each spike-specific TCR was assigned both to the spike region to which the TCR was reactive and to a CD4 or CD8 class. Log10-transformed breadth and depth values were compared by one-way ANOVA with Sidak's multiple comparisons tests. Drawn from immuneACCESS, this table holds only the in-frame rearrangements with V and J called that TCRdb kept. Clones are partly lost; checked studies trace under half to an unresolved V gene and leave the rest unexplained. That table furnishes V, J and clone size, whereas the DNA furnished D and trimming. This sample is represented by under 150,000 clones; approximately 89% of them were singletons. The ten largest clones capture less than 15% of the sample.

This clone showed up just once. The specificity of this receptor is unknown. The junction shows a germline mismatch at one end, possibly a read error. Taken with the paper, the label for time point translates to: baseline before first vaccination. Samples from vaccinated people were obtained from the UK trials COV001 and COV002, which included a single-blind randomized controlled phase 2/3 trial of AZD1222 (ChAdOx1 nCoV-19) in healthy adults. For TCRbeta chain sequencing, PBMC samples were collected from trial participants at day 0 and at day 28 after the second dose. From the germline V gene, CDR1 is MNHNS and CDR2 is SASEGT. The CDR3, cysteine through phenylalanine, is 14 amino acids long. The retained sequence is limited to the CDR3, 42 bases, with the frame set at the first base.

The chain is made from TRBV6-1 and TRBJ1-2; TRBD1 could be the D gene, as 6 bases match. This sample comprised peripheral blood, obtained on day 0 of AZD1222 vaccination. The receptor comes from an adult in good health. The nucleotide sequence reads TGTGCCAGCAGCGAAGGTGGCAGGGGAGCTGGCTACACCTTC. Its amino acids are CASSEGGRGAGYTF.